This entry lists 13 T cell receptor beta chains sequenced from one sample in a study of glioma-infiltrating T cells after dendritic cell vaccination. Using immunoSEQ multiplex PCR, the repertoire was profiled, and TCRdb retains in-frame clones only, with some absent. The profile shows about 25,000 clones, over 85% of them singletons. Time point specified: after dendritic cell vaccination, including at tumor progression/relapse. The source material was blood, sampled after dendritic cell vaccination. These receptors originate from a human donor with glioblastoma.

The chain uses TRBV11-2 and TRBJ1-2; 7 nucleotides line up with TRBD1. The V segment lost 5 bases and the J segment 2 bases; nucleotides outside the gene matches: 11. Germline V gives CDR1 SGHAT, CDR2 FQNNGV. The CDR3 sequence is 16 residues long. CDR3 DNA sequence: TGTGCCAGCAGCCCAAATAGGGGACAGATGAACTATGGCTACACCTTC. It is translated as CASSPNRGQMNYGYTF.

The chain joins TRBV4-1 to TRBJ2-7; TRBD2 is a possible D gene (5 bases). Germline CDR1 reads MGHRA; CDR2 reads YSYEKL. This CDR3 comprises 15 residues. The V gene lost 3 bases and the J gene lost 1 base, with 13 bases spanning the gap. CDR3 nucleotides: TGCGCCAGCAGCCAGACGGCGAGCGGATCCTACGAGCAGTACTTC. Encoded protein: CASSQTASGSYEQYF.

The V gene is TRBV29-1, the J gene TRBJ1-2; 9 bases are a match to TRBD1. This CDR3 contains 11 residues. Germline V lookup: CDR1 SQVTM, CDR2 ANQGSEA. V gave up 6 bases and J gave up 5 bases; unmatched junction bases: 1. CDR3 in DNA: TGCAGCGTGGGGACAGGGTATGGCTACACCTTC. It codes for CSVGTGYGYTF.

V usage is TRBV5-4 and J usage is TRBJ2-7, with 12 bases identical to TRBD2. Germline CDR1 and CDR2: SGHNT and YYREEE (reference sequence). With V trimmed by 4 bases and J by 5 bases, 10 bases remained unmatched. The CDR3 covers 16 residues. The CDR3 coding sequence is TGTGCCAGCAGCCCGCCTAGCGGGGGGGGCCCGGACGAGCAGTACTTC. Protein: CASSPPSGGGPDEQYF.

This chain uses TRBV23-1 with TRBJ1-2; no firm D call. TRBV23-1 is marked as an open reading frame, function uncertain. This CDR3 region has 16 residues. The V end was cut by 8 bases, the J end by 1 base, with 20 bases between. The DNA of the CDR3 is TGCGCCAGCTCTCGGAATGCCAGGCCTCGTAACTATGGCTACACCTTC. This sequence encodes CASSRNARPRNYGYTF.

This rearrangement joins TRBV5-1 to TRBJ2-3; the match to TRBD1 covers 9 bases. CDR1 SGHRS and CDR2 YFSETQ come from the germline V gene. Trimming cost V 0 bases and J 6 bases; bases outside gene matches: 5. The CDR3 runs 15 residues. The CDR3 here is CASSLGDRVGDTQYF. CDR3 DNA sequence: TGCGCCAGCAGCTTGGGGGACAGGGTAGGTGATACGCAGTATTTT. Filled out from reference TRBV5-1 and TRBJ2-3, the complete variable domain reads KAGVTQTPRYLIKTRGQQVTLSCSPISGHRSVSWYQQTPGQGLQFLFEYFSETQRNKGNFPGRFSGRQFSNSRSEMNVSTLELGDSALYLCASSLGDRVGDTQYFGPGTRLTVL.

The genes are TRBV4-1 and TRBJ2-3; perhaps TRBD1 as D (5 bases). In germline, CDR1 is MGHRA, CDR2 YSYEKL. The CDR3 sequence is 16 residues long. The V and J ends lost 0 bases and 3 bases respectively, with 13 bases between them. The CDR3 DNA sequence: TGCGCCAGCAGCCAAGATACCCAGGGCCGGACAGATACGCAGTATTTT. Its translation is CASSQDTQGRTDTQYF.

The chain has TRBV10-1 and TRBJ1-1; no clear D. From germline, CDR1 is WNHNN and CDR2 SYGVQD (reference sequence). V lost 3 bases to trimming and J lost 0 bases, with 8 bases between them. The CDR3 has 14 residues. The DNA for the CDR3 is TGCGCCAGCAGTGATCGGGGATTGAACACTGAAGCTTTCTTT. Protein product: CASSDRGLNTEAFF.

The rearrangement joins TRBV4-2 to TRBJ2-7; 8 positions match TRBD1. This CDR3 region has 14 residues. V lost 1 base to trimming and J lost 7 bases; unmatched junction nucleotides: 6. Germline CDR1 and CDR2: LGHNA and YNFKEQ. The CDR3 here is CASSQGDRGGEQYF. Here the CDR3 DNA reads TGTGCCAGCAGCCAAGGAGACAGGGGAGGAGAGCAGTACTTC.

The chain is built from TRBV11-2 and TRBJ1-4, with TRBD1 matching 7 bases. The CDR3 length is 14 residues. Per germline, CDR1 SGHAT and CDR2 FQNNGV. Trimming at V came to 5 bases and at J to 8 bases, leaving 8 bases not matched to a gene. The chain's CDR3 is CASSRRQGGEKLFF. The CDR3 bases are TGTGCCAGCAGCCGTCGACAGGGTGGAGAAAAACTGTTTTTT.

V is TRBV25-1 and J is TRBJ2-1; no definite D call. Germline V gene data show CDR1 as MGHDK and CDR2 as SYGVNS. V lost 1 base and J 7 bases, leaving 8 bases between the germline ends. CDR3 length: 13 amino acids. The CDR3 reads CASSEFWRNEQFF. The CDR3 DNA reads TGTGCCAGCAGTGAATTCTGGAGAAATGAGCAGTTCTTC. Looking up the rest from reference TRBV25-1 and TRBJ2-1 gives the full variable domain: EADIYQTPRYLVIGTGKKITLECSQTMGHDKMYWYQQDPGMELHLIHYSYGVNSTEKGDLSSESTVSRIRTEHFPLTLESARPSHTSQYLCASSEFWRNEQFFGPGTRLTVL.

This chain joins TRBV19 and TRBJ1-1; D is undetermined. Germline V gene data show CDR1 as LNHDA and CDR2 as SQIVND (reference sequence). The length of the CDR3 is 13 residues. V lost 7 bases and J lost 1, with 10 bases in between. CDR3 bases: TGTGCCAGTATGGAGACTGCGAACACTGAAGCTTTCTTT. This encodes CASMETANTEAFF.

This clone occurred once. The V and J genes are TRBV25-1 and TRBJ2-1; 8 positions match TRBD1. Germline trimming cut 5 bases from V and 6 bases from J; bases unmatched to any gene: 6. In germline, CDR1 is MGHDK, CDR2 SYGVNS. The CDR3 spans 14 residues. The CDR3 loop reads CASSFQGAGNEQFF. DNA for the CDR3: TGTGCCAGCAGTTTCCAGGGGGCTGGCAATGAGCAGTTCTTC.